This is a list of T cell receptor beta chains from one sample in a study of blood T cell repertoires in COVID-19. Data came from immunoSEQ multiplex PCR; TCRdb stores just in-frame clones and leaves some out. The table shows some 380,000 clones, with around 90% occurring only once. The source material was PBMCs or T cells enriched from blood (not recorded which). These receptor sequences come from a woman aged 40 to 50 with acute COVID-19. CDR3s include the opening cysteine and the closing phenylalanine or tryptophan. Each record gives: V gene, clone size, J gene, D gene, CDR3 protein, CDR3 DNA. The D gene is left open where the match is weak. Where a row states a size, it is once, few, many or the class of an expanded clone; other rows omit it.

v_call: TRBV29-1
clone_size: .
j_call: TRBJ2-7
d_call: TRBD1
cdr3_aa: CSVRIGTGGKQYF
cdr3_nt: TGCAGCGTTCGGATTGGGACAGGGGGGAAGCAGTACTTC

v_call: TRBV5-1
clone_size: .
j_call: TRBJ2-3
d_call: TRBD2
cdr3_aa: CASVAGGLSTDTQYF
cdr3_nt: TGCGCCAGCGTAGCGGGGGGGCTAAGCACAGATACGCAGTATTTT

v_call: TRBV5-1
clone_size: .
j_call: TRBJ1-1
d_call: .
cdr3_aa: CASSQRDTQGNTEAFF
cdr3_nt: TGCGCCAGCAGCCAGCGGGACACCCAAGGGAACACTGAAGCTTTCTTT

v_call: TRBV2
clone_size: .
j_call: TRBJ1-2
d_call: TRBD1
cdr3_aa: CASMPGQGTRGYTF
cdr3_nt: TGTGCCAGCATGCCGGGACAGGGGACGAGAGGCTACACCTTC

v_call: TRBV19
clone_size: .
j_call: TRBJ2-7
d_call: TRBD1
cdr3_aa: CASSGTGNEQYF
cdr3_nt: TGTGCCAGTAGTGGGACAGGCAACGAGCAGTACTTC

v_call: TRBV30
clone_size: .
j_call: TRBJ1-6
d_call: .
cdr3_aa: CAWRDRLDSPLHF
cdr3_nt: TGTGCCTGGAGGGACAGATTGGATTCACCCCTCCACTTT

v_call: TRBV4-2
clone_size: .
j_call: TRBJ2-3
d_call: TRBD2
cdr3_aa: CASSQRAGDTDTQYF
cdr3_nt: TGTGCCAGCAGCCAAAGAGCGGGGGACACAGATACGCAGTATTTT

v_call: TRBV5-1
clone_size: .
j_call: TRBJ2-1
d_call: .
cdr3_aa: CASRMDGSSYNEQFF
cdr3_nt: TGCGCCAGCCGAATGGACGGGAGCTCCTACAATGAGCAGTTCTTC

v_call: TRBV2
clone_size: .
j_call: TRBJ1-3
d_call: .
cdr3_aa: CASSTGSIGNTIYF
cdr3_nt: TGTGCCAGCAGCACAGGTTCCATCGGAAACACCATATATTTT

v_call: TRBV24-1
clone_size: .
j_call: TRBJ1-2
d_call: .
cdr3_aa: CATASPQGVYTF
cdr3_nt: TGTGCCACCGCCAGTCCCCAGGGCGTCTACACCTTC

v_call: TRBV6-5
clone_size: .
j_call: TRBJ2-7
d_call: .
cdr3_aa: CASSYSARTNYEQYF
cdr3_nt: TGTGCCAGCAGTTACTCAGCCCGGACAAACTACGAGCAGTACTTC

v_call: TRBV2
clone_size: .
j_call: TRBJ2-5
d_call: TRBD2
cdr3_aa: CASSQRPSGTQYF
cdr3_nt: TGTGCCAGCAGTCAAAGACCTAGCGGGACCCAGTACTTC

v_call: TRBV20-1
clone_size: once
j_call: TRBJ2-1
d_call: TRBD1
cdr3_aa: CSASIQGAEFF
cdr3_nt: TGCAGTGCTAGTATACAGGGGGCGGAGTTCTTC

v_call: TRBV7-9
clone_size: .
j_call: TRBJ1-2
d_call: .
cdr3_aa: CASAGPDNYGYTF
cdr3_nt: TGTGCCAGTGCGGGCCCAGATAACTATGGCTACACCTTC

v_call: TRBV9
clone_size: .
j_call: TRBJ1-1
d_call: .
cdr3_aa: CASSVAWANTEAFF
cdr3_nt: TGTGCCAGCAGCGTAGCCTGGGCAAACACTGAAGCTTTCTTT

v_call: TRBV14
clone_size: .
j_call: TRBJ1-6
d_call: .
cdr3_aa: CASSLPREGSYNSPLHF
cdr3_nt: TGTGCCAGCAGCCTCCCAAGGGAGGGTTCCTATAATTCACCCCTCCACTTT

v_call: TRBV7-2
clone_size: .
j_call: TRBJ1-1
d_call: TRBD1
cdr3_aa: CASSRHRGQTEAFF
cdr3_nt: TGTGCCAGCAGCAGGCACAGGGGGCAAACTGAAGCTTTCTTT

v_call: TRBV6-1
clone_size: .
j_call: TRBJ2-3
d_call: .
cdr3_aa: CASSESGVSTDTQYF
cdr3_nt: TGTGCCAGCAGTGAGTCGGGGGTTAGCACAGATACGCAGTATTTT

v_call: TRBV7-9
clone_size: .
j_call: TRBJ2-2
d_call: .
cdr3_aa: CASSLSGYTGELFF
cdr3_nt: TGTGCCAGCAGCCTCAGCGGGTACACCGGGGAGCTGTTTTTT

v_call: TRBV5-1
clone_size: .
j_call: TRBJ2-1
d_call: TRBD1
cdr3_aa: CASSLEGAGYNEQFF
cdr3_nt: TGCGCCAGCAGCTTAGAGGGGGCGGGTTACAATGAGCAGTTCTTC

v_call: TRBV18
clone_size: few
j_call: TRBJ1-3
d_call: .
cdr3_aa: CASSPRMEALEAGNTIYF
cdr3_nt: TGTGCCAGCTCGCCCAGAATGGAGGCGTTAGAAGCTGGAAACACCATATATTTT

v_call: TRBV5-4
clone_size: .
j_call: TRBJ2-5
d_call: .
cdr3_aa: CASRLGGGIQETQYF
cdr3_nt: TGTGCCAGCAGGCTTGGCGGGGGCATCCAAGAGACCCAGTACTTC

v_call: TRBV19
clone_size: .
j_call: TRBJ2-7
d_call: .
cdr3_aa: CASSDSGPDEQYF
cdr3_nt: TGTGCCAGTAGCGACAGTGGGCCCGACGAGCAGTACTTC

v_call: TRBV18
clone_size: .
j_call: TRBJ1-1
d_call: .
cdr3_aa: CASSPQRPGIIMNTEAFF
cdr3_nt: TGTGCCAGCTCACCTCAAAGACCAGGGATTATAATGAACACTGAAGCTTTCTTT

v_call: TRBV7-8
clone_size: .
j_call: TRBJ1-1
d_call: TRBD1
cdr3_aa: CASSTRDRGSTEAFF
cdr3_nt: TGTGCCAGCAGCACCCGGGACAGGGGATCCACTGAAGCTTTCTTT

v_call: TRBV18
clone_size: few
j_call: TRBJ1-1
d_call: .
cdr3_aa: CASSPNRDTEAFF
cdr3_nt: TGTGCCAGCTCACCGAACAGGGACACTGAAGCTTTCTTT

v_call: TRBV5-6
clone_size: few
j_call: TRBJ2-1
d_call: TRBD2
cdr3_aa: CASSRRTSGISYNEQFF
cdr3_nt: TGTGCCAGCAGCAGAAGGACTAGCGGGATCTCCTACAATGAGCAGTTCTTC

v_call: TRBV10-3
clone_size: once
j_call: TRBJ1-2
d_call: .
cdr3_aa: CAISESTYGYTF
cdr3_nt: TGTGCCATCAGTGAGTCGACTTACGGCTACACCTTC

v_call: TRBV12-3/TRBV12-4
clone_size: once
j_call: TRBJ1-5
d_call: .
cdr3_aa: CATLTGNQPQHF
cdr3_nt: TGTGCCACCTTGACAGGTAATCAGCCCCAGCATTTT

v_call: TRBV5-4
clone_size: .
j_call: TRBJ1-4
d_call: TRBD1
cdr3_aa: CASSLNPGQGNEKLFF
cdr3_nt: TGTGCCAGCAGCTTGAATCCTGGACAGGGTAATGAAAAACTGTTTTTT

v_call: TRBV19
clone_size: .
j_call: TRBJ1-2
d_call: .
cdr3_aa: CASRTIQGAGGYTF
cdr3_nt: TGTGCCAGTAGAACCATACAGGGAGCGGGGGGCTACACCTTC

v_call: TRBV7-2
clone_size: .
j_call: TRBJ1-2
d_call: TRBD1
cdr3_aa: CASSSGQGETYGYTF
cdr3_nt: TGTGCCAGCAGCTCCGGACAGGGGGAAACCTATGGCTACACCTTC

v_call: TRBV18
clone_size: .
j_call: TRBJ2-5
d_call: .
cdr3_aa: CASSGRETAVETQYF
cdr3_nt: TGTGCCAGCTCGGGCAGGGAAACGGCCGTGGAGACCCAGTACTTC

v_call: TRBV19
clone_size: .
j_call: TRBJ2-1
d_call: TRBD2
cdr3_aa: CASRRERGNNEQFF
cdr3_nt: TGTGCCAGTAGGCGGGAGCGGGGGAACAATGAGCAGTTCTTC

v_call: TRBV7-2
clone_size: .
j_call: TRBJ2-1
d_call: TRBD2
cdr3_aa: CASSLGRGGQLDNEQFF
cdr3_nt: TGTGCCAGCAGCTTAGGGCGGGGGGGCCAGTTGGACAATGAGCAGTTCTTC

v_call: TRBV7-2
clone_size: once
j_call: TRBJ1-1
d_call: .
cdr3_aa: CASSLMARMVTEAFF
cdr3_nt: TGTGCCAGCAGCTTAATGGCCAGGATGGTCACTGAAGCTTTCTTT

v_call: TRBV9
clone_size: .
j_call: TRBJ2-7
d_call: TRBD1
cdr3_aa: CASSVRTGVHYEQYF
cdr3_nt: TGTGCCAGCAGCGTCAGGACAGGGGTTCACTACGAGCAGTACTTC

v_call: TRBV18
clone_size: .
j_call: TRBJ1-2
d_call: .
cdr3_aa: CASSPNSLPYGYTF
cdr3_nt: TGTGCCAGCTCACCGAACAGTCTGCCTTATGGCTACACCTTC

v_call: TRBV27
clone_size: .
j_call: TRBJ1-1
d_call: .
cdr3_aa: CASSFLVDTEAFF
cdr3_nt: TGTGCCAGCAGTTTTCTAGTAGACACTGAAGCTTTCTTT

v_call: TRBV29-1
clone_size: .
j_call: TRBJ2-1
d_call: .
cdr3_aa: CSVLTGSYNEQFF
cdr3_nt: TGCAGCGTCCTAACCGGGTCCTACAATGAGCAGTTCTTC

v_call: TRBV27
clone_size: once
j_call: TRBJ2-1
d_call: TRBD2
cdr3_aa: CASSLGSGGDNEQFF
cdr3_nt: TGTGCCAGCAGTTTAGGTAGCGGGGGGGATAATGAGCAGTTCTTC

v_call: TRBV19
clone_size: .
j_call: TRBJ1-2
d_call: .
cdr3_aa: CASSIAQGSNYGYTF
cdr3_nt: TGTGCCAGTAGTATCGCCCAGGGATCTAACTATGGCTACACCTTC

v_call: TRBV28
clone_size: .
j_call: TRBJ1-1
d_call: TRBD1
cdr3_aa: CASSFARGGQSHTEAFF
cdr3_nt: TGTGCCAGCAGTTTCGCGCGGGGGGGACAGAGCCACACTGAAGCTTTCTTT

v_call: TRBV11-2
clone_size: .
j_call: TRBJ2-7
d_call: TRBD1
cdr3_aa: CASRRPGQGIYEQYF
cdr3_nt: TGTGCCAGCAGGCGTCCGGGACAGGGAATATACGAGCAGTACTTC

v_call: TRBV2
clone_size: .
j_call: TRBJ2-1
d_call: .
cdr3_aa: CASSEEGGSSYNEQFF
cdr3_nt: TGTGCCAGCAGTGAGGAGGGCGGAAGCTCCTACAATGAGCAGTTCTTC

v_call: TRBV23-1
clone_size: once
j_call: TRBJ1-4
d_call: TRBD1
cdr3_aa: CASSQSYGTAIEKLFF
cdr3_nt: TGCGCCAGCAGTCAATCGTACGGGACAGCTATTGAAAAACTGTTTTTT

v_call: TRBV5-6
clone_size: few
j_call: TRBJ1-1
d_call: .
cdr3_aa: CASSTQGLNTEAFF
cdr3_nt: TGTGCCAGCAGCACACAGGGCTTGAACACTGAAGCTTTCTTT

v_call: TRBV19
clone_size: .
j_call: TRBJ1-5
d_call: TRBD1
cdr3_aa: CASSSDRGRNQPQHF
cdr3_nt: TGTGCCAGTAGCAGCGACAGGGGGAGGAATCAGCCCCAGCATTTT